The source of this TCR beta chain is a study of T cell changes during pregnancy in multiple sclerosis. The CDR3 contains 13 residues. In germline, CDR1 is SQVTM, CDR2 ANQGSEA. V trimming: 6 bases; J trimming: 3 bases; junction bases outside the gene matches: 8. Repertoires were generated with immunoSEQ multiplex PCR, while TCRdb's copy carries only in-frame clones and drops some. The table lists approximately 38,000 clones, 80% to 95% of them singletons, with around 5.5% in the top ten. The receptor's source is a female donor with multiple sclerosis, enrolled in a pregnancy study. The rearrangement joins TRBV29-1 to TRBJ2-7; 7 bases line up with TRBD2. Sample: CD8+ T cells from peripheral blood mononuclear cells, taken in the third trimester of pregnancy. CDR3 sequence (DNA): TGCAGCGTCGGGGCGGGGGTCGACTACGAGCAGTACTTC. Translation: CSVGAGVDYEQYF.